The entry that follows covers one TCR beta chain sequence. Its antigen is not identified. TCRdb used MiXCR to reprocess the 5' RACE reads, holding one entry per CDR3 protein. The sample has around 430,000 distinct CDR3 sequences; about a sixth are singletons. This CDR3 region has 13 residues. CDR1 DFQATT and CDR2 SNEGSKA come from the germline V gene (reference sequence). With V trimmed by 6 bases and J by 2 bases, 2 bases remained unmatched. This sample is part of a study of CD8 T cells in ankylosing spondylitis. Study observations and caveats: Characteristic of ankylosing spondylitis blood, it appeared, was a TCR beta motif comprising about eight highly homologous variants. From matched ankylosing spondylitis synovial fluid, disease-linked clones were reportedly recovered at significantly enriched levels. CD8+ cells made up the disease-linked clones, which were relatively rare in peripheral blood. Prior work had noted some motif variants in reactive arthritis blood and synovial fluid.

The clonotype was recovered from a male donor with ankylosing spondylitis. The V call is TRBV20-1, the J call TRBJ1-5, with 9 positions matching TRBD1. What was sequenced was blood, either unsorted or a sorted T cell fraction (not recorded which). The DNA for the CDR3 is TGCAGTGCAACAGGGGGCCGCAATCAGCCCCAGCATTTT. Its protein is CSATGGRNQPQHF.